These 18 T cell receptor beta chains originate from one sample sequenced in a study of blood T cells in healthy people across ages. Primers used in a second PCR of roughly 7 to 12 cycles were a sample-barcoded 5' primer and a J-beta primer mix. Using its own MiXCR run on the 5' RACE reads, TCRdb lists one record per CDR3 protein. Here the sample spans about 500,000 distinct CDR3 sequences, 24% being singletons. The sample also formed part of further work on T cells of mothers and their children.

The sample consisted of blood. These receptors originate from a boy aged 5-17 years in good health.

This clonotype was seen a handful of times. The chain combines TRBV12-3 or TRBV12-4 with TRBJ1-3; D is uncertain. This CDR3 is 15 amino acids long. V was pared by 5 bases and J by 2 bases, with 13 bases between. The DNA for the CDR3 is TGTGCCAGCAGTCCACGTCTGACACCTGGAAACACCATATATTTT. Encoded protein: CASSPRLTPGNTIYF.

V gene TRBV7-9 combines with J gene TRBJ2-3; 10 positions agree with TRBD2. Germline V lookup: CDR1 SEHNR, CDR2 FQNEAQ (reference sequence). The ends lost 7 bases at V and 8 bases at J; junction bases unmatched: 12. The CDR3 contains 15 residues. CDR3 amino acids: CASIMVAGGQGTQYF. In DNA, the CDR3 is TGTGCCAGCATCATGGTAGCGGGAGGTCAGGGTACGCAGTATTTT.

This clonotype was seen more than once but under ten times. The chain carries TRBV7-2 and TRBJ2-5; the D is unclear. The ends were cut back, 2 bases at V and 2 bases at J, with 9 bases in the middle. The CDR3 is 14 residues long. Germline V gene sequence: CDR1 SGHTA, CDR2 FQGNSA. CDR3 nucleotide sequence: TGTGCCAGCAGCTTAAGATTCGGTCAAGAGACCCAGTACTTC. It specifies CASSLRFGQETQYF.

This clonotype came up many times. The chain joins TRBV7-9 to TRBJ2-1; 8 bases are shared with TRBD2. There are 18 residues in the CDR3. The trim removed 1 base at V and 3 bases at J, leaving 11 bases unmatched. Looked up from germline, CDR1 is SEHNR and CDR2 is FQNEAQ (reference sequence). CDR3 amino acids: CASSLGSRGAGGYNEQFF. The CDR3 nucleotides read TGTGCCAGCAGCTTAGGCTCGCGGGGGGCCGGAGGCTACAATGAGCAGTTCTTC. Using reference TRBV7-9 and TRBJ2-1 for the parts outside the CDR3, the full variable domain is DTGVSQNPRHKITKRGQNVTFRCDPISEHNRLYWYRQTLGQGPEFLTYFQNEAQLEKSRLLSDRFSAERPKGSFSTLEIQRTEQGDSAMYLCASSLGSRGAGGYNEQFFGPGTRLTVL.

There are a few counts of this clonotype. The V call is TRBV4-2, the J call TRBJ1-1, with D perhaps matching TRBD1 (5 bases). The CDR3 is made up of 16 amino acids. Germline values: CDR1 LGHNA, CDR2 YNFKEQ. V was trimmed by 0 bases and J by 3 bases, leaving 14 bases between them. Here the CDR3 reads CASSQDRSRADTEAFF. The CDR3 coding sequence is TGTGCCAGCAGCCAAGATCGCTCCAGGGCAGACACTGAAGCTTTCTTT.

Only a few counts were recorded for this clonotype. CDR3 region: CASSFSGALGNEQFF. The CDR3 DNA reads as TGCGCCAGCAGCTTTAGCGGGGCTCTCGGTAATGAGCAGTTCTTC. The chain is built from TRBV5-1 and TRBJ2-1; the match to TRBD2 covers 8 bases. The germline V gene has CDR1 SGHRS and CDR2 YFSETQ. After removal of 2 bases from V and 7 bases from J, the junction contained 8 bases not matched to a gene. The CDR3 has 15 amino acids.

The V and J genes are TRBV12-3 or TRBV12-4 and TRBJ2-1, with 8 bases matching TRBD2. V dropped 9 bases and J dropped 0; count of bases not matched to a gene: 7. This CDR3 comprises 15 residues. The CDR3 DNA reads as TGTGCCAGTACGGCCGCGGGGGGCTCCTACAATGAGCAGTTCTTC. Translation: CASTAAGGSYNEQFF.

This clonotype has more than one count but fewer than ten. The chain is built from TRBV12-3 or TRBV12-4 and TRBJ2-6; unclear D gene. The V end lost 1 base, the J end lost 0 bases, and 10 bases lay between the germline ends. The CDR3 extends over 17 amino acids. The CDR3 loop is CASSLGSGRSGANVLTF. DNA for the CDR3: TGTGCCAGCAGTTTAGGGTCTGGCCGCTCTGGGGCCAACGTCCTGACTTTC.

Only a few counts were recorded for this clonotype. The chain links TRBV20-1 to TRBJ2-1; TRBD1 is a possible D gene (5 bases). V gave up 6 bases and J gave up 4 bases, with 16 bases separating them. This CDR3 is 14 amino acids long. Germline-derived CDR1 and CDR2 are DFQATT and SNEGSKA (reference sequence). The CDR3 loop is CSAPPMDIYNEQFF. The CDR3 DNA reads TGCAGTGCCCCTCCCATGGACATATACAATGAGCAGTTCTTC.

The CDR3 here is CAISARTSGGSTDTQYF. CDR3 coding DNA: TGTGCCATCAGTGCCCGGACTAGCGGGGGCAGCACAGATACGCAGTATTTT. The chain has TRBV10-3 and TRBJ2-3; TRBD2 agrees at 13 bases. Germline V gene lookup returns CDR1 ENHRY and CDR2 SYGVKD. The junction had 4 bases not matched to a gene; V was cut back by 4 bases and J by 0 bases. This CDR3 has 17 residues.

Remarks on this clonotype: The junction differs from germline at one of its ends, possibly a read error. V gene TRBV6-1 combines with J gene TRBJ2-4; no clear D. CDR3 length: 14 residues. Germline V gene data show CDR1 as MNHNS and CDR2 as SASEGT. The CDR3 nucleotides are TGTGCCAGCAGTGACAGTTCCGCCAAAAACATTCGGTACTTC. This sequence encodes CASSDSSAKNIRYF.

This clonotype was recorded a few times. This rearrangement joins TRBV20-1 to TRBJ1-5; D unresolved. Germline V CDR1 and CDR2: DFQATT, SNEGSKA (reference sequence). V was trimmed by 5 bases and J by 6 bases, leaving 17 bases between them. This CDR3 is built from 14 residues. CDR3 sequence: CSALSGLAGQPQHF. The CDR3 bases are TGCAGTGCTCTCTCGGGCCTTGCTGGTCAGCCCCAGCATTTT.

V is TRBV11-2 and J is TRBJ2-4; 9 bases agree with TRBD1. V lost 3 bases to trimming and J lost 8 bases; unmatched junction nucleotides: 5. The germline gives CDR1 SGHAT, CDR2 FQNNGV. The CDR3 consists of 14 residues. This chain's CDR3 is CASSLMDRGHIQYF. In DNA form, the CDR3 reads TGTGCCAGCAGCTTGATGGACAGGGGCCACATTCAGTACTTC.

This clonotype has a handful of counts. This chain links TRBV6-6 with TRBJ2-5, with a weak D call TRBD1 (5 bases). The J call may be faulty, since TRBJ2-1 better matches the DNA end. In germline, CDR1 is MNHNY, CDR2 SVGAGI (reference sequence). This CDR3 comprises 12 residues. The CDR3 DNA reads as TGTGCCAGCAGTTACAATCAGGGTGAGCAGTTCTTC. This gives the protein CASSYNQGEQFF.

The gene calls are TRBV4-1 and TRBJ2-5; TRBD1 matches at 9 bases. From germline, CDR1 is MGHRA and CDR2 YSYEKL. The junction had 5 bases not matched to a gene; V was cut back by 0 bases and J by 9 bases. The CDR3 runs to 14 residues. The CDR3 spells CASSQDRTGEAQYF. The CDR3 DNA reads TGCGCCAGCAGCCAAGATAGGACAGGGGAGGCCCAGTACTTC.

The chain couples TRBV9 to TRBJ1-1; D not certain. The germline CDR1 and CDR2 sequences are SGDLS and YYNGEE. CDR3 length: 14 amino acids. V lost 2 bases, J lost 2 bases, and 10 bases lay in between. CDR3 loop: CASSVSGSNTEAFF. For the CDR3, the DNA is TGTGCCAGCAGCGTCTCGGGCAGCAACACTGAAGCTTTCTTT. The full variable domain, rest sourced from reference TRBV9 and TRBJ1-1, is DSGVTQTPKHLITATGQRVTLRCSPRSGDLSVYWYQQSLDQGLQFLIQYYNGEERAKGNILERFSAQQFPDLHSELNLSSLELGDSALYFCASSVSGSNTEAFFGQGTRLTVV.

The rearrangement links TRBV5-5 to TRBJ2-5; D is uncertain. This CDR3 contains 15 residues. V was cut by 0 bases and J by 7 bases, with 16 bases left in between. CDR1 and CDR2 (germline): SGHKS, YYEKEE (reference sequence). The CDR3 loop is CASSLDGASGGTQYF. In DNA, the CDR3 is TGTGCCAGCAGCTTGGATGGCGCCTCAGGTGGGACCCAGTACTTC.

The V and J genes are TRBV3-1 and TRBJ2-7; 9 bases are a match to TRBD1. Germline V lookup: CDR1 LGHDT, CDR2 YNNKEL (reference sequence). This CDR3 contains 14 residues. The V and J ends lost 2 bases and 6 bases, in that order; junction bases with no gene match: 5. This CDR3 reads CASSQPGQGGEQYF. As DNA, the CDR3 is TGTGCCAGCAGCCAACCGGGACAGGGAGGCGAGCAGTACTTC.